A selection of T cell receptor beta chains follows, all from one sample in a study of blood T cell repertoires in COVID-19. Assay used: immunoSEQ multiplex PCR; TCRdb lists only in-frame clones, some missing. The table shows about 150,000 clones, with around 80% occurring only once. What was sequenced was peripheral blood. These receptors all come from a woman between 65 and 79 years old who had recovered from COVID-19. CDR3s include the opening cysteine and the closing phenylalanine or tryptophan. The D gene is left open where the match is weak. Some rows have no size entry. The others give once, few or many, or a class for an expanded clone.

clone_size j_call d_call v_call cdr3_nt cdr3_aa
once TRBJ1-2 NA TRBV28 TGTGCCAGCAGCCCTCTCCCCCCTAGTCCCCTCTATGGCTACACCTTC CASSPLPPSPLYGYTF
NA TRBJ1-1 NA TRBV15 TGTGCCACCCAGGGCGGCTGGGGGGTGGACACTGAAGCTTTCTTT CATQGGWGVDTEAFF
NA TRBJ1-5 TRBD1 TRBV2 TGTGCCAGCAGCCCCCCCGGGACAGATAATCAGCCCCAGCATTTT CASSPPGTDNQPQHF
NA TRBJ2-7 TRBD2 TRBV5-1 TGCGCCAGCAGCTTGGCGGCCGCTAGCGGGAGCCCGGTCGAGCAGTACTTC CASSLAAASGSPVEQYF
once TRBJ1-1 NA TRBV28 TGTGCCAGCAGTTTTGGGACTTACATGAACACTGAAGCTTTCTTT CASSFGTYMNTEAFF
NA TRBJ2-1 NA TRBV5-1 TGCGCCAGCACCATCGGGTCCGCCAATGAGCAGTTCTTC CASTIGSANEQFF
NA TRBJ2-2 NA TRBV5-1 TGCGCCAGCAGCCGAGGCGGGGGCCGAGACACCGGGGAGCTGTTTTTT CASSRGGGRDTGELFF
NA TRBJ1-5 NA TRBV4-1 TGCGCCAGCAGCCAACGTGGAGTAGAGAATCAGCCCCAGCATTTT CASSQRGVENQPQHF
NA TRBJ2-3 TRBD1 TRBV30 TGTGCCTGGAGTGCGGACAGGGCCACAGATACGCAGTATTTT CAWSADRATDTQYF
NA TRBJ1-5 TRBD1 TRBV6-5 TGTGCCAGCAGTAACAGGGGGCATCAGCCCCAGCATTTT CASSNRGHQPQHF
NA TRBJ1-4 NA TRBV18 TGTGCCAGCTCAGGGTTGCGTGGGGCCAATGAAAAACTGTTTTTT CASSGLRGANEKLFF
NA TRBJ2-2 NA TRBV3-1/TRBV3-2 TGTGCCAGCAGCCCCGCGGGGGCGGTAACCGGGGAGCTGTTTTTT CASSPAGAVTGELFF
NA TRBJ2-3 TRBD2 TRBV11-3 TGTGCCAGCAGCTTAGGCCGGACTAGCGGCACAGATACGCAGTATTTT CASSLGRTSGTDTQYF
NA TRBJ2-3 NA TRBV6-4 TGTGCCAGCAGTGACGGGGGGGCCACAGATACGCAGTATTTT CASSDGGATDTQYF
NA TRBJ1-2 NA TRBV28 TGTGCCAGCAGTTTATCCTTTCAGGCGGGTGGGACCTTC CASSLSFQAGGTF
NA TRBJ1-6 NA TRBV28 TGTGCCAGCAGTTTGGCAGGGGCGTTCCATAATTCGGCCCTCCACTTT CASSLAGAFHNSALHF
NA TRBJ2-1 NA TRBV11-2 TGTGCCAGCAGGTCATCACTAGTGGGGGAGCAGTTCTTC CASRSSLVGEQFF
NA TRBJ2-7 NA TRBV10-3 TGTGCCATCAGTGACAGAGCGGGCAGGGGGAGTCACGAGCAGTACTTC CAISDRAGRGSHEQYF
once TRBJ1-1 NA TRBV6-5 TGTGCCAGCAACTCACAGGGCCCGAACACTGAAGCTTTCTTT CASNSQGPNTEAFF
NA TRBJ2-3 NA TRBV3-1/TRBV3-2 TGTGCCAGCATGCGGAAAAGCACAGATACGCAGTATTTT CASMRKSTDTQYF
NA TRBJ2-7 NA TRBV7-3 TGTGCCAGCAGCCCCGGTCTTATGTGGGGGGGCCGGGGCGAGCAGTACTTC CASSPGLMWGGRGEQYF
NA TRBJ1-1 TRBD1 TRBV5-1 TGCGCCAGCGCCTCAGGGGGTTGGACTGAAGCTTTCTTT CASASGGWTEAFF
NA TRBJ1-4 NA TRBV4-1 TGCGCCAGCAGCCAACCACAGACAGCCGGTAATGAAAAACTGTTTTTT CASSQPQTAGNEKLFF
NA TRBJ1-2 NA TRBV5-1 TGCGCCACCAAGGACACCCTTAACTATGGCTACACCTTC CATKDTLNYGYTF
NA TRBJ1-2 NA TRBV15 TGTGCCACCAGCAGAGATGCGGGAGGCTATGGCTACACCTTC CATSRDAGGYGYTF
NA TRBJ2-5 TRBD1 TRBV7-2 TGTGCCAGCAGCCCAGGACAGGGGAAGACCCAGTACTTC CASSPGQGKTQYF
NA TRBJ1-4 NA TRBV5-1 TGCGCCAGCAGCCTGGACCCGGGGAATGAAAAACTGTTTTTT CASSLDPGNEKLFF
NA TRBJ1-2 NA TRBV19 TGTGCCAGTAGTATAGGACAGGACACCTATGGCTACACCTTC CASSIGQDTYGYTF
NA TRBJ1-2 NA TRBV5-1 TGCGCCAGCAGCAAGACAGGACTTCTCGGCTACACCTTC CASSKTGLLGYTF
NA TRBJ2-7 TRBD1 TRBV19 TGTGCCAGTAGTATAGTAGGGGGCCACGAGCAGTACTTC CASSIVGGHEQYF
NA TRBJ1-2 NA TRBV2 TGTGCCAGCAGCCTCGGGGGGCAGTACTATGGCTACACCTTC CASSLGGQYYGYTF
NA TRBJ1-2 NA TRBV3-1/TRBV3-2 TGTGTGGCAGGGGACGTTAACTATGGCTACACCTTC CVAGDVNYGYTF
NA TRBJ1-1 NA TRBV5-4 TGTGCCAGCAGCTTGGCGACAGCGGGAGGGACTGAAGCTTTCTTT CASSLATAGGTEAFF
NA TRBJ2-1 TRBD2 TRBV7-3 TGTGCCAGCAGCCCCGGACTAGCGGGAGGAGGGGAGCAGTTCTTC CASSPGLAGGGEQFF
NA TRBJ2-1 NA TRBV5-6 TGTGCCAGCAGCTTCGGGGACTACAATGAGCAGTTCTTC CASSFGDYNEQFF
NA TRBJ2-5 NA TRBV5-4 TGTGCCAGCAGCTGGAGGGGGGGGGAGAAGACCCAGTACTTC CASSWRGGEKTQYF
NA TRBJ2-7 TRBD1 TRBV28 TGTGCCAGCAGCCCCAGCGCCGGGACAGGGGCCTACGAGCAGTACTTC CASSPSAGTGAYEQYF
once TRBJ2-6 NA TRBV7-2 TGTGCCAGCAGCCCCGGGACAAGGAGCTCTGGGGCCAACGTCCTGACTTTC CASSPGTRSSGANVLTF
NA TRBJ1-6 NA TRBV11-1 TGTGCCAGCAGCTCACGCAGGGGTGGCGATTCACCCCTCCACTTT CASSSRRGGDSPLHF
NA TRBJ2-1 TRBD2 TRBV28 TGTGCCAGCAGCCCTTGGGCGGGAGGGGTGTTCTTC CASSPWAGGVFF
few TRBJ2-5 NA TRBV19 TGTGCCAGTAGTATAAGGCGGATGCAAGAGACCCAGTACTTC CASSIRRMQETQYF
NA TRBJ2-3 TRBD2 TRBV30 TGTGCCTGGAATCCGGGAGGGCCTGTTGGCACAGATACGCAGTATTTT CAWNPGGPVGTDTQYF
NA TRBJ1-3 NA TRBV10-3 TGTGCCTCGGCGGGGGTCTCTGGAAACACCATATATTTT CASAGVSGNTIYF
NA TRBJ1-5 TRBD1 TRBV18 TGTGCCAGCTCACGACAGGGGGCGAGGGGGCAGCCCCAGCATTTT CASSRQGARGQPQHF
NA TRBJ1-1 TRBD1 TRBV4-2 TGTGCCAGCAGCCAGGGACAGGGGGGCACTGAAGCTTTCTTT CASSQGQGGTEAFF
NA TRBJ2-1 TRBD2 TRBV19 TGTGCCACCAGGCGAGGCGGGGGGAATGAGCAGTTCTTC CATRRGGGNEQFF
NA TRBJ1-1 NA TRBV3-1/TRBV3-2 TGTGCCAGCAGCCTAGGGAGCGGTGAAGCTTTCTTT CASSLGSGEAFF
NA TRBJ2-7 TRBD2 TRBV27 TGTGCCAGCAGTTTATGGGGGGGGCTAGCGGGGGAGCAGTACTTC CASSLWGGLAGEQYF
NA TRBJ1-2 TRBD1 TRBV6-4 TGTGCCAGTGGGACAGCCTATGGCTACACCTTC CASGTAYGYTF
NA TRBJ1-2 TRBD1 TRBV13 TGTGCCAGCAGCCCCAGGGGGGTCTCGGAAGGCTACACCTTC CASSPRGVSEGYTF
NA TRBJ1-3 NA TRBV9 TGTGCCAGCAGCCCACAGATATCGTTCGGAAACACCATATATTTT CASSPQISFGNTIYF
NA TRBJ2-4 TRBD1 TRBV23-1 TGCGCCAGCAGTCTAGGACAGGGCGCACGGGGGAGAGCCAAAAACATTCAGTACTTC CASSLGQGARGRAKNIQYF
NA TRBJ1-1 NA TRBV6-1 TGTGCCAGCAGTGAAGAGGGGAGGACTGAAGCTTTCTTT CASSEEGRTEAFF